A selection of T cell receptor beta chains follows, all from one sample in a study of blood T cell repertoires in COVID-19. Here immunoSEQ multiplex PCR was the method, and the copy in TCRdb shows in-frame clones only, minus some. The sample yields 250,000 to 400,000 clones, roughly 90% seen once. Sequencing used peripheral blood. Receptor source: a young woman with COVID-19, enrolled during active disease. The CDR3 runs from the conserved cysteine through the conserved F or W. The order of the fields is V gene, J gene, CDR3 protein.

TRBV6-1	TRBJ1-4	CASSGRDSPTNEKLFF
TRBV27	TRBJ2-7	CASSSLYVSGVAGGEQYF
TRBV27	TRBJ1-3	CASSLAGDGNTIYF
TRBV25-1	TRBJ1-6	CASRPGQGGSPLHF
TRBV10-3	TRBJ2-2	CAISEGLAGGGTGELFF
TRBV29-1	TRBJ2-3	CSVEGDHRTDTQYF
TRBV14	TRBJ1-2	CASSLAGQEDYTF
TRBV30	TRBJ1-2	CAWSTSTNYGYTF
TRBV7-2	TRBJ2-3	CASGTSGKPDTQYF
TRBV27	TRBJ2-3	CASSKTSAGTDTQYF
TRBV14	TRBJ2-7	CASSQSRDKSSYEQYF
TRBV27	TRBJ1-2	CASSQGNYGYTF
TRBV11-2	TRBJ1-2	CASTPGTGVDFNYGYTF
TRBV27	TRBJ2-7	CASSLRGTGNEQYF
TRBV25-1	TRBJ1-5	CASSEYGEGQPQHF
TRBV6-1	TRBJ2-7	CASSEASSGSHEQYF
TRBV16	TRBJ1-3	CASSQYPPGGRIVSSGNTIYF
TRBV14	TRBJ1-1	CASSQGIGVKAFF
TRBV10-3	TRBJ2-2	CAISDGGGYTGELFF
TRBV5-1	TRBJ2-6	CASSLGQGSGANVLTF
TRBV4-1	TRBJ2-7	CASSQGLAGGYEQYF
TRBV5-6	TRBJ1-6	CASSRDRKNSPLHF
TRBV5-8	TRBJ1-4	CASSSGRAGNEKLFF
TRBV3-1/TRBV3-2	TRBJ1-5	CASSQGSRGSNQPQHF
TRBV29-1	TRBJ2-5	CSAQWGGETQYF
TRBV11-2	TRBJ2-7	CASSSPTETSYEQYF
TRBV28	TRBJ1-6	CASSSGVSPLHF
TRBV18	TRBJ1-6	CASSPRSGQGLNSPLHF
TRBV5-1	TRBJ2-1	CASSLIAEGNEQFF
TRBV24-1	TRBJ2-7	CATGMTSTTYEQYF
TRBV6-5	TRBJ1-2	CASSRTGVRAGYTF